Below, 14 T cell receptor beta chains from the same sample are listed, as sequenced in a study of OX40 agonist ivuxolimab in advanced cancers. Assay used: immunoSEQ multiplex PCR; TCRdb lists only in-frame clones, some missing. The sample carries 100,000 or so clones, more than 75% recorded once. Sequencing was performed on CD4+ or CD8+ T cells sorted from blood, taken in a trial of the OX40 agonist ivuxolimab. The receptors shown here come from an adult with an advanced solid tumor such as melanoma, head and neck, liver or kidney cancer.

The chain joins TRBV27 to TRBJ1-5; tentatively, D is TRBD1 (6 bases). Trimming shortened V by 3 bases and J by 0 bases, and 15 bases separated the two germline ends. The CDR3 has 17 residues. Germline V CDR1 and CDR2: MNHEY, SMNVEV (reference sequence). The CDR3 protein is CASSFTAGTYSNQPQHF. Written as DNA, the CDR3 is TGTGCCAGCAGTTTTACGGCGGGGACATATAGCAATCAGCCCCAGCATTTT.

The chain uses TRBV6-5 and TRBJ2-2; D remains ambiguous. V gave up 2 bases and J gave up 0 bases, with 10 bases separating them. CDR1 MNHEY and CDR2 SVGAGI come from the germline V gene. The CDR3 spans 16 residues. In DNA form, the CDR3 reads TGTGCCAGCAGTTACCGCTCGAACGCGAACACCGGGGAGCTGTTTTTT. Its protein is CASSYRSNANTGELFF.

The CDR3 sequence is CASSLEGGSLIQYF. DNA of the CDR3: TGTGCCAGCAGCTTGGAGGGAGGGTCCCTCATTCAGTACTTC. This sequence joins TRBV5-4 and TRBJ2-4; TRBD2 aligns across 7 bases. Trimming removed 0 bases from V and 9 bases from J; junction bases left unmatched: 6. CDR3 size: 14 residues. CDR1 and CDR2 (germline): SGHNT, YYREEE (reference sequence).

There are a few counts of this clone. This chain links TRBV5-1 with TRBJ1-1; 9 positions match TRBD1. The CDR3 runs 15 residues. Germline trimming cut 7 bases from V and 2 bases from J; bases unmatched to any gene: 9. Germline V gene sequence: CDR1 SGHRS, CDR2 YFSETQ. The chain's CDR3 is CASVQGQGRNTEAFF. In DNA form, the CDR3 reads TGCGCCAGCGTTCAGGGACAGGGAAGAAACACTGAAGCTTTCTTT. The entire variable domain, with the rest obtained from reference TRBV5-1 and TRBJ1-1, is as follows: KAGVTQTPRYLIKTRGQQVTLSCSPISGHRSVSWYQQTPGQGLQFLFEYFSETQRNKGNFPGRFSGRQFSNSRSEMNVSTLELGDSALYLCASVQGQGRNTEAFFGQGTRLTVV.

This chain uses TRBV5-1 with TRBJ2-2; 7 bases agree with TRBD2. V dropped 5 bases and J dropped 0; count of bases not matched to a gene: 4. Per the germline V gene, CDR1 is SGHRS and CDR2 is YFSETQ. The CDR3 contains 15 residues. The DNA of the CDR3 is TGCGCCAGCAGGGGAGGGAGTACGAACACCGGGGAGCTGTTTTTT. Its protein is CASRGGSTNTGELFF.

The chain uses TRBV5-1 and TRBJ1-6, with no clear D. The CDR3 totals 14 residues. Trimming removed 5 bases from V and 7 bases from J, with 13 bases in between. From germline, CDR1 is SGHRS and CDR2 YFSETQ. The CDR3 DNA sequence: TGCGCCAGCAGAGATAGCTCGGGCAATTCACCCCTCCACTTT. It yields the protein CASRDSSGNSPLHF.

This chain uses TRBV23-1 with TRBJ1-2; D unclear. TRBV23-1 is labeled an ORF, and its function is uncertain. CDR3 length: 12 amino acids. The V and J ends lost 4 bases and 6 bases respectively, with 9 bases between them. This chain's CDR3 is CASSPPQDGYTF. CDR3 coding DNA: TGCGCCAGCAGTCCCCCGCAAGATGGCTACACCTTC.

The CDR3 nucleotides are TGTGCCAGCAGCTTAACATGGTCGGGAGGCGGGGGGGCCTCCTACGAGCAGTACTTC. Translating gives CASSLTWSGGGGASYEQYF. The V call is TRBV11-2, the J call TRBJ2-7, with 9 bases lining up with TRBD2. The V gene end was trimmed by 2 bases and the J gene end by 0 bases; junction bases not matched to a gene: 14. From germline, CDR1 is SGHAT and CDR2 FQNNGV. CDR3 size: 19 residues.

The chain links TRBV4-3 to TRBJ1-2, with TRBD1 identical over 10 bases. Losses at the gene ends were 0 bases for V and 4 bases for J; bases not matched to a gene: 2. The CDR3 spans 15 residues. Germline V gives CDR1 LGHNA, CDR2 YSLEER. CDR3 residues: CASSQETGGPYGYTF. For the CDR3, the DNA is TGCGCCAGCAGCCAAGAGACAGGGGGCCCCTATGGCTACACCTTC.

The chain joins TRBV11-2 to TRBJ1-5, with TRBD1 matching over 10 bases. The CDR3 loop spans 15 amino acids. The germline CDR1 and CDR2 sequences are SGHAT and FQNNGV. The V and J ends lost 4 bases and 1 base, in that order; junction bases with no gene match: 1. As DNA, the CDR3 is TGTGCCAGCAGCTCGGACAGGGGGAGCAATCAGCCCCAGCATTTT. It yields the protein CASSSDRGSNQPQHF.

In its sample, this clone was seen once. CDR3 in DNA: TGTGCCAGCAGCGCGCTGGGGAACGGGGGCTACACCTTC. Protein: CASSALGNGGYTF. The chain employs TRBV6-1 and TRBJ1-2; D unresolved. CDR1 MNHNS and CDR2 SASEGT come from the germline V gene. CDR3 length: 13 amino acids. The ends were cut back, 6 bases at V and 8 bases at J, with 16 bases in the middle.

The CDR3 DNA follows: TGTGCCAGCAGCCAAGGCAGGGGGTGGGGGGGCGAGCAGTACTTC. Translated, it gives CASSQGRGWGGEQYF. The rearrangement joins TRBV4-2 to TRBJ2-7, with D possibly called TRBD1 or TRBD2 (7 bases each). The CDR3 contains 15 residues. The V end lost 1 base, the J end lost 6 bases, and 16 bases lay between the germline ends. Germline loops: CDR1 LGHNA, CDR2 YNFKEQ.

V gene TRBV2 combines with J gene TRBJ1-1; D might be TRBD1 (6 bases). The CDR3 length is 14 residues. CDR1 and CDR2 (germline): SNHLY, FYNNEI. V dropped 6 bases and J dropped 1 base, with 12 bases sitting between them. The CDR3 loop is CASRLGHQNTEAFF. Written as DNA, the CDR3 is TGTGCCAGCAGACTGGGACACCAGAACACTGAAGCTTTCTTT.

The V gene is TRBV19, the J gene TRBJ2-1, with TRBD2 matching over 8 bases. CDR3 length: 15 residues. Germline loops: CDR1 LNHDA, CDR2 SQIVND (reference sequence). V shed 7 bases, J shed 7 bases, and the junction held 12 bases outside the gene matches. The CDR3 loop reads CASKDGGAGGNEQFF. In DNA form, the CDR3 reads TGTGCCAGTAAGGACGGGGGGGCCGGTGGGAATGAGCAGTTCTTC.